Listed below are T cell receptor beta chains from one sample, sequenced in a study of beta chain features in type 1 diabetes. Profiled with immunoSEQ multiplex PCR; TCRdb holds only in-frame clones, not every one. Counted here are 600,000 or so clones, around 15% occurring once; the ten biggest clones make up approximately 0.043%. Sequences were obtained from naive CD4+ T cells from blood. Receptors were obtained from a man younger than 35 with type 1 diabetes. Both conserved end residues are part of each CDR3. D genes are given only for firm matches. The size field is filled for only some rows; it gives once, few, many or a size class.

few | TRBJ1-4 | NA | TRBV5-4 | CASTPGGGDEKLFF | TGTGCCAGCACCCCTGGAGGGGGGGATGAAAAACTGTTTTTT
few | TRBJ2-5 | TRBD2 | TRBV2 | CASSDPRTSGGQETQYF | TGTGCCAGCAGTGACCCACGGACTAGCGGGGGGCAAGAGACCCAGTACTTC
few | TRBJ2-5 | NA | TRBV29-1 | CSVDLGLGLFGTQYF | TGCAGCGTTGACTTGGGATTGGGGCTGTTCGGGACCCAGTACTTC
few | TRBJ2-6 | NA | TRBV5-1 | CASSWSTGNVLTF | TGCGCCAGCAGCTGGAGTACGGGAAACGTCCTGACTTTC
NA | TRBJ2-7 | NA | TRBV9 | CASSPQGSGTYEQYF | TGTGCCAGCAGCCCCCAGGGTTCGGGGACCTACGAGCAGTACTTC
NA | TRBJ1-1 | NA | TRBV30 | CAWSERSEAFF | TGTGCCTGGAGTGAGAGGAGTGAAGCTTTCTTT
few | TRBJ2-1 | NA | TRBV7-2 | CASSRDVDNEQFF | TGTGCCAGCAGCCGGGACGTAGACAATGAGCAGTTCTTC
NA | TRBJ2-2 | NA | TRBV9 | CASSVESAGELFF | TGTGCCAGCAGCGTAGAAAGCGCCGGGGAGCTGTTTTTT
NA | TRBJ1-2 | TRBD1 | TRBV28 | CASTTDRGYGYTF | TGTGCCAGCACCACCGACAGGGGTTATGGCTACACCTTC
few | TRBJ2-2 | NA | TRBV19 | CASSILGVVNTGELFF | TGTGCCAGTAGTATACTGGGGGTGGTGAACACCGGGGAGCTGTTTTTT
few | TRBJ2-7 | NA | TRBV28 | CAAAGRQGGEQYF | TGTGCCGCCGCAGGTAGGCAGGGTGGCGAGCAGTACTTC
NA | TRBJ1-2 | NA | TRBV4-2 | CASSQHPSENYGYTF | TGTGCCAGCAGCCAACACCCTTCCGAGAACTATGGCTACACCTTC
NA | TRBJ2-1 | TRBD2 | TRBV2 | CASSEGLAGGNEQFF | TGTGCCAGCAGTGAAGGGCTAGCGGGGGGGAATGAGCAGTTCTTC
few | TRBJ2-3 | NA | TRBV10-3 | CAIRPGLSTDTQYF | TGTGCCATCAGACCGGGCCTTAGCACAGATACGCAGTATTTT
NA | TRBJ2-3 | NA | TRBV4-3 | CASSLAGTQYF | TGCGCCAGCAGCCTCGCGGGTACGCAGTATTTT
few | TRBJ1-2 | NA | TRBV4-3 | CASSQDRSGSFYGYPF | TGCGCCAGCAGCCAAGATAGAAGTGGGAGTTTCTATGGCTACCCCTTC
NA | TRBJ2-1 | TRBD2 | TRBV7-2 | CASSARLAGEQFF | TGTGCCAGCAGCGCGAGACTAGCGGGGGAGCAGTTCTTC
few | TRBJ2-5 | TRBD2 | TRBV7-2 | CASSLSPAGGQETQYF | TGTGCCAGCAGCTTAAGTCCCGCGGGGGGTCAAGAGACCCAGTACTTC
NA | TRBJ2-1 | NA | TRBV4-3 | CASSPETNNEQFF | TGCGCCAGCAGCCCCGAAACAAACAATGAGCAGTTCTTC
NA | TRBJ1-1 | NA | TRBV30 | CAWSVGNTEAFF | TGTGCCTGGAGTGTGGGGAACACTGAAGCTTTCTTT
NA | TRBJ2-6 | NA | TRBV11-3 | CASSLGASGANVLTF | TGTGCCAGCAGCTTAGGTGCGTCTGGGGCCAACGTCCTGACTTTC
few | TRBJ2-6 | TRBD1 | TRBV2 | CASSRPGQSRSGANVLTF | TGTGCCAGCAGTCGACCGGGACAGTCCCGCTCTGGGGCCAACGTCCTGACTTTC
NA | TRBJ1-1 | TRBD1 | TRBV18 | CASSSTGAGGTEAFF | TGTGCCAGCTCATCGACAGGGGCCGGGGGCACTGAAGCTTTCTTT
NA | TRBJ2-3 | TRBD2 | TRBV25-1 | CASSLPGLAGRTQYF | TGTGCCAGCAGTCTCCCGGGACTAGCGGGACGTACGCAGTATTTT
few | TRBJ1-1 | NA | TRBV5-1 | CASSPDGTEAFF | TGCGCCAGCAGCCCGGATGGCACTGAAGCTTTCTTT
many | TRBJ2-3 | NA | TRBV5-1 | CASSLEDTQYF | TGCGCCAGCAGCTTGGAAGATACGCAGTATTTT
NA | TRBJ2-5 | TRBD2 | TRBV19 | CASSQRGAKETQYF | TGTGCCAGTAGTCAGCGGGGGGCGAAAGAGACCCAGTACTTC
NA | TRBJ1-2 | NA | TRBV13 | CASSLGADKGYTF | TGTGCCAGCAGCTTAGGGGCCGACAAGGGCTACACCTTC
NA | TRBJ1-4 | NA | TRBV30 | CAWSTVGRELFF | TGTGCCTGGAGTACGGTGGGTAGAGAACTGTTTTTT
NA | TRBJ2-6 | NA | TRBV7-9 | CASSPGLSSAPGANVLTF | TGTGCCAGCAGCCCGGGACTCTCGTCGGCCCCCGGGGCCAACGTCCTGACTTTC
NA | TRBJ2-3 | TRBD1 | TRBV5-4 | CASSPGTGGPDTQYF | TGTGCCAGCAGCCCCGGGACAGGGGGACCAGATACGCAGTATTTT
few | TRBJ2-7 | TRBD2 | TRBV7-2 | CASRERLAGTYEQYF | TGTGCCAGCAGGGAAAGGCTAGCGGGGACATACGAGCAGTACTTC
NA | TRBJ2-1 | NA | TRBV5-1 | CASSVLSGMGGNEQFF | TGCGCCAGCAGCGTCCTCTCCGGGATGGGTGGCAATGAGCAGTTCTTC
NA | TRBJ2-1 | NA | TRBV14 | CASSPRPGPREQFF | TGTGCCAGCAGCCCTCGGCCGGGGCCGAGGGAGCAGTTCTTC
NA | TRBJ1-2 | TRBD1 | TRBV15 | CATSSRDRSYTF | TGTGCCACCAGCAGCCGGGACAGGAGCTACACCTTC
few | TRBJ2-7 | NA | TRBV7-9 | CASSFPTGEQYF | TGTGCCAGCAGCTTCCCTACAGGGGAGCAGTACTTC
NA | TRBJ1-2 | TRBD1 | TRBV19 | CASSTWTGNGYTF | TGTGCCAGTAGTACCTGGACAGGCAATGGCTACACCTTC
NA | TRBJ2-3 | NA | TRBV7-2 | CASSLSAGTDTQYF | TGTGCCAGCAGCTTAAGTGCAGGCACAGATACGCAGTATTTT
NA | TRBJ1-2 | TRBD1 | TRBV29-1 | CSVETGDEGYTF | TGCAGCGTTGAGACAGGGGATGAGGGCTACACCTTC
NA | TRBJ2-1 | TRBD1 | TRBV29-1 | CSVPRTGGDYNEQFF | TGCAGCGTTCCCCGGACAGGGGGCGATTACAATGAGCAGTTCTTC
NA | TRBJ2-2 | NA | TRBV4-2 | CASSQVDRDGGELFF | TGTGCCAGCAGCCAGGTCGACCGGGATGGCGGGGAGCTGTTTTTT
NA | TRBJ2-1 | NA | TRBV5-1 | CASSLDRVEFF | TGCGCCAGCAGCTTGGACAGGGTCGAGTTCTTC
NA | TRBJ2-2 | NA | TRBV9 | CASSVAPQGNTGELFF | TGTGCCAGCAGCGTAGCCCCACAGGGGAACACCGGGGAGCTGTTTTTT